This T cell receptor (beta chain) comes out of a study of T-cell reconstitution after alpha-beta-depleted transplantation in children. General study results and limits: Newly produced T cells mostly provided counts and TCRbeta diversity after one year, as hyperexpanded clones declined.

TCRbeta library preparation incorporated unique molecular identifiers. TCRdb itself ran the PCR reads through MiXCR, one entry per CDR3 protein. Of 500,000 to 650,000 distinct CDR3 sequences listed, 10% to 15% are singletons. The J segment lost 3 bases and the V segment lost 2 bases, leaving 6 bases of the junction unmatched. The CDR3 is made up of 14 amino acids. Germline values: CDR1 DFQATT, CDR2 SNEGSKA (reference sequence). The table lists this clonotype with many counts. Its antigen remains unidentified. The rearrangement joins TRBV20-1 to TRBJ2-7, with 8 bases fitting TRBD2. Sequencing was performed on PBMCs, mostly from graft donor cells, taken 360 days after TCRalphabeta/CD19-depleted stem cell transplant. This TCR was sampled from a male patient younger than 18 who had a stem cell transplant for acute myeloid leukemia, so the T cells may come from the graft donor. The CDR3 spells CSARKAGGGYEQYF. CDR3 DNA sequence: TGCAGTGCTAGAAAGGCGGGAGGTGGCTACGAGCAGTACTTC.